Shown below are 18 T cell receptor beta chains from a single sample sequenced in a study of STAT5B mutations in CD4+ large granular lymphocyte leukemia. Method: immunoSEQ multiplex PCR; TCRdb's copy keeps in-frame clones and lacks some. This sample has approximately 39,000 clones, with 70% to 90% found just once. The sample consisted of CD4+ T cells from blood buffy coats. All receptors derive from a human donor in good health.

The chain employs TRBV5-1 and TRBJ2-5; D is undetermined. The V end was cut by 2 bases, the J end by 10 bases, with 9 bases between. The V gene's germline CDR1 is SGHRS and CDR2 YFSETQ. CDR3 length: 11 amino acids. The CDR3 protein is CASSFEVYQYF. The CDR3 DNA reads TGCGCCAGCAGCTTTGAGGTCTACCAGTACTTC. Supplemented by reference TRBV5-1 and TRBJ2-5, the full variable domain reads KAGVTQTPRYLIKTRGQQVTLSCSPISGHRSVSWYQQTPGQGLQFLFEYFSETQRNKGNFPGRFSGRQFSNSRSEMNVSTLELGDSALYLCASSFEVYQYFGPGTRLLVL.

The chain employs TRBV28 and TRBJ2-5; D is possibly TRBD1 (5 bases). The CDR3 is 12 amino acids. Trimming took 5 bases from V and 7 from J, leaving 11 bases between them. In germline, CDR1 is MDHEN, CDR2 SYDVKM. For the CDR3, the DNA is TGTGCCAGCAGTATGACAGCAGGGACCCAGTACTTC. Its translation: CASSMTAGTQYF.

CDR3 in amino acids: CASSRRDRGSSREQYF. CDR3 nucleotides: TGTGCCAGCAGTCGCCGGGACAGGGGCTCATCACGGGAGCAGTACTTC. J is TRBJ2-7 and V is TRBV2; 10 bases map to TRBD1. The CDR3 length is 16 residues. Germline CDR1 is SNHLY and CDR2 is FYNNEI. V was pared by 5 bases and J by 7 bases, with 14 bases of the junction left unmatched.

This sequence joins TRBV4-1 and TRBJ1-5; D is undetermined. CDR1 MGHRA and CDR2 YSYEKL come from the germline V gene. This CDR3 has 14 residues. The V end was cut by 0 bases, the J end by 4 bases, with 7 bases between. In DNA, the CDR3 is TGCGCCAGCAGCCAAGAGGAGCTTAATCAGCCCCAGCATTTT. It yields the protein CASSQEELNQPQHF.

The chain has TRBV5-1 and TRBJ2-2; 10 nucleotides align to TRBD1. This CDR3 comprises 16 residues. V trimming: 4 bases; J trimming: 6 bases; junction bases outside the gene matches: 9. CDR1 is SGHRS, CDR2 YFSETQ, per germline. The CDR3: CASSPRLGTGAGELFF. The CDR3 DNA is TGCGCCAGCAGCCCACGGCTAGGGACAGGGGCCGGGGAGCTGTTTTTT.

CDR3 bases: TGTGCCAGCAGCTTGTGGGCCAGGACTAACGAGCAGTACTTC. The encoded protein is CASSLWARTNEQYF. The chain employs TRBV7-2 and TRBJ2-7, with D possibly matching TRBD2 (6 bases). CDR1 is SGHTA and CDR2 is FQGNSA in the germline V gene. This CDR3 has 14 residues. With 3 bases removed from V and 5 bases from J, the gap between germline ends came to 14 bases.

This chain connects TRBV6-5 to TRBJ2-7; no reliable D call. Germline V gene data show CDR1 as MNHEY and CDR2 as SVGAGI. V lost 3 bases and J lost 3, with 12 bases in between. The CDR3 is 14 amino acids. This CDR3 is CASSYKTSLYEQYF. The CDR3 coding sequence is TGTGCCAGCAGTTATAAAACATCCCTCTACGAGCAGTACTTC.

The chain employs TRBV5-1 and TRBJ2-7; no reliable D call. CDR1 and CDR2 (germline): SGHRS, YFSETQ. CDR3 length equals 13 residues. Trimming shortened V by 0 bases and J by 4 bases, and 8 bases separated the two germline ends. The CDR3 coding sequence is TGCGCCAGCAGCTTGGAGTCAGATTACGAGCAGTACTTC. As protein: CASSLESDYEQYF.

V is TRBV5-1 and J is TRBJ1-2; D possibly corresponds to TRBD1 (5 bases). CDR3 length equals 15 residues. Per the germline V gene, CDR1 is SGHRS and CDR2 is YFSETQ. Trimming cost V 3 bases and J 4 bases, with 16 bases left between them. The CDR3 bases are TGCGCCAGCAGCTCTGGTGCGGGGGTAACCTATGGCTACACCTTC. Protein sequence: CASSSGAGVTYGYTF.

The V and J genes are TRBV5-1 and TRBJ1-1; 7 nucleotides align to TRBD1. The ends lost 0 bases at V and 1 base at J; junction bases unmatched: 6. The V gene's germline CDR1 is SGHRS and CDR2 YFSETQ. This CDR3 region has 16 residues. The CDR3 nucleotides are TGCGCCAGCAGCTTGGCGACAGGGTTGGGGAACACTGAAGCTTTCTTT. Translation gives CASSLATGLGNTEAFF.

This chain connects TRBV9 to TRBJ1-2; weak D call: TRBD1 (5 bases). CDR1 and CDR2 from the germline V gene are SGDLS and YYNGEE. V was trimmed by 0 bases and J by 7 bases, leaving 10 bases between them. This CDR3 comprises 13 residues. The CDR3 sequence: CASSVGQGGGYTF. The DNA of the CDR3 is TGTGCCAGCAGCGTAGGGCAGGGAGGTGGCTACACCTTC.

As DNA, the CDR3 is TGCGCCAGCAGCCCCGGGACAGGGCTCTACGAGCAGTACTTC. Translating it yields CASSPGTGLYEQYF. The rearrangement uses TRBV5-1 and TRBJ2-7; 9 bases align to TRBD1. Germline CDR1 reads SGHRS; CDR2 reads YFSETQ. With V trimmed by 4 bases and J by 3 bases, 5 bases remained unmatched. This CDR3 region has 14 residues.

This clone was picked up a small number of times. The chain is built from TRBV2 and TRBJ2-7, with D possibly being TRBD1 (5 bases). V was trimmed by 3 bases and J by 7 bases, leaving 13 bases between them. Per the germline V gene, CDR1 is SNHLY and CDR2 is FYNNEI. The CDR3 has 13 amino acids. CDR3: CASSDVGVIEQYF. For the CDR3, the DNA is TGTGCCAGCAGTGATGTAGGGGTGATTGAGCAGTACTTC.

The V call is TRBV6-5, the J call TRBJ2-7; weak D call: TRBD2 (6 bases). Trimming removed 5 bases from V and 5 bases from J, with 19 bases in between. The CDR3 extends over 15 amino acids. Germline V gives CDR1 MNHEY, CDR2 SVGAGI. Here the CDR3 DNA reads TGTGCCAGCAGTGGCGGACTAACCAATGGGCACGAGCAGTACTTC. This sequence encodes CASSGGLTNGHEQYF.

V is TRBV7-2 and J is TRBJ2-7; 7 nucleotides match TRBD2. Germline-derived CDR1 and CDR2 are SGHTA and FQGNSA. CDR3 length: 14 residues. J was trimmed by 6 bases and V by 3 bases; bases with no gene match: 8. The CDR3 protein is CASSLGLPLSEQYF. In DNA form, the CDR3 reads TGTGCCAGCAGCTTGGGACTACCCCTTTCCGAGCAGTACTTC.

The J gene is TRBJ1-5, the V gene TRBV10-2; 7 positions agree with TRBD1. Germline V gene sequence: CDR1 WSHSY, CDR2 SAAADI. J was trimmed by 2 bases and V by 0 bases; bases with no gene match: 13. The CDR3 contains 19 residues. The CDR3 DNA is TGCGCCAGCAGTGAGTCGCCGACAGGGACGTTATCGGGCAATCAGCCCCAGCATTTT. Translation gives CASSESPTGTLSGNQPQHF.

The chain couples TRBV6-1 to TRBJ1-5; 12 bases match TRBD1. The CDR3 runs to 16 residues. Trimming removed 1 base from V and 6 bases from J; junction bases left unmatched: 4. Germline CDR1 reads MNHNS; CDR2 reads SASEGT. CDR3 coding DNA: TGTGCCAGCAGTGAAGGGGACAGGGGGCGCCTTCAGCCCCAGCATTTT. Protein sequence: CASSEGDRGRLQPQHF.

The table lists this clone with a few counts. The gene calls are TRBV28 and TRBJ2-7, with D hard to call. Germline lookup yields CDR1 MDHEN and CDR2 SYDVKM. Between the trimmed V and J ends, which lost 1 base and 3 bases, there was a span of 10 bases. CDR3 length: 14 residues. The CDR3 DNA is TGTGCCAGCAGTTTATCGTGGTCTAACTACGAGCAGTACTTC. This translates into CASSLSWSNYEQYF.